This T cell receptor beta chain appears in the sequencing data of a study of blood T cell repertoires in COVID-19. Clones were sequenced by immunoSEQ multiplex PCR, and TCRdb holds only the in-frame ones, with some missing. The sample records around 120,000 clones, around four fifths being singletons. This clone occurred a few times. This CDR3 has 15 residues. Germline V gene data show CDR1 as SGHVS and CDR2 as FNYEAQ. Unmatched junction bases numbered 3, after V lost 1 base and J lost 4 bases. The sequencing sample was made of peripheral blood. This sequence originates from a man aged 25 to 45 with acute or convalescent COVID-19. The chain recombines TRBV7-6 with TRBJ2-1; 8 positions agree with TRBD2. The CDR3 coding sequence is TGTGCCAGCAGCTTAGAAGCGGGAGAGTACAATGAGCAGTTCTTC. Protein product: CASSLEAGEYNEQFF. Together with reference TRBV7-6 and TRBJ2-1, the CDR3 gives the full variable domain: GAGVSQSPRYKVTKRGQDVALRCDPISGHVSLYWYRQALGQGPEFLTYFNYEAQQDKSGLPNDRFSAERPEGSISTLTIQRTEQRDSAMYRCASSLEAGEYNEQFFGPGTRLTVL.